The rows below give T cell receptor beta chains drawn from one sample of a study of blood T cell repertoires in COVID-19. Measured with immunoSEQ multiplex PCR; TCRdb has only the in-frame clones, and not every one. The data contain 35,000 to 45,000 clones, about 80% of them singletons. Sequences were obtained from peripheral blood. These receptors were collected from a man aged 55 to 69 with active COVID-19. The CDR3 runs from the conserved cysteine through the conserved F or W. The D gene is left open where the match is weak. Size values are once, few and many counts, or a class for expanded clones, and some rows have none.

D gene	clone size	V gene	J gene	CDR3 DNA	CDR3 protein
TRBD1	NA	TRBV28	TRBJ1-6	TGTGCCAGCAGTTCACCGGGACAGGGACTCAGGAGCTCCTATAATTCACCCCTCCACTTT	CASSSPGQGLRSSYNSPLHF
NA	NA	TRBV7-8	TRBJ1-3	TGTGCCAGCAGCTCGCTCAGGGGTAACACCATATATTTT	CASSSLRGNTIYF
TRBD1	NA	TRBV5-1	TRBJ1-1	TGCGCCAGCAGCTTGGTGCAGGGGGCTATTACTGAAGCTTTCTTT	CASSLVQGAITEAFF
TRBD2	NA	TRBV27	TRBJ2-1	TGTGCCAGCAGTTTAGAGCGGGGAGTCTGGAATGAGCAGTTCTTC	CASSLERGVWNEQFF
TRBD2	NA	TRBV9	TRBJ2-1	TGTGCCAGCAGTCTAGCGGGAAAAAACAATGAGCAGTTCTTC	CASSLAGKNNEQFF
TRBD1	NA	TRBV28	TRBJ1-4	TGTGCCAGCAGTACTCCGGGACAGGGCCCCACAGGCGAAAAACTGTTTTTT	CASSTPGQGPTGEKLFF
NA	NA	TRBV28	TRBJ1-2	TGTGCCAGCAGTTTACTTGGACAAGCCCATACCTTC	CASSLLGQAHTF
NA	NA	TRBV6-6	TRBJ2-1	TGTGCCAGCAGTTACTCGAGGGTTTACAATGAGCAGTTCTTC	CASSYSRVYNEQFF
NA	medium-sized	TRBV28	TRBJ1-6	TGTGCCAGCAGTCTCCGACAGACCCTTACCTATAATTCACCCCTCCACTTT	CASSLRQTLTYNSPLHF
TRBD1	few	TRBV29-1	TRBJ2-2	TGCAGCGCCGAATGGGGACAGGGGACCGGGGAGCTGTTTTTT	CSAEWGQGTGELFF
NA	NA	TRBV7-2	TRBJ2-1	TGTGCCAGCAGCTTAGCGTTGAATAGCGGTTACAATGAGCAGTTCTTC	CASSLALNSGYNEQFF
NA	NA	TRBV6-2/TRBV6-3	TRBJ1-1	TGTGCCAGCAGCGACCCGGGGACTGAAGCTTTCTTT	CASSDPGTEAFF